This TCR beta chain was captured by sequencing in a study of shared clonotypes between healthy human individuals. Germline V CDR1 and CDR2: MNHNY, SVGAGI (reference sequence). V lost 6 bases, J lost 3 bases, and 4 bases stayed unmatched. This CDR3 is built from 13 residues. Some clones are missing from TCRdb's copy, which holds only in-frame ones; the method was immunoSEQ multiplex PCR. The table records more than 400,000 clones, 90% to 96% of them present only once. The origin of this receptor is a woman aged 25 to 39 in good health. This chain connects TRBV6-6 to TRBJ2-7, with TRBD1 matching over 8 bases. The source material was naive CD4+ T cells sorted from blood. Subset meaning: CD45RA+ positively selected. The CDR3 DNA reads TGTGCCAGCAGCCTGGGACAGGTCTACGAGCAGTACTTC. Translated: CASSLGQVYEQYF.